What follows describes a single T cell receptor beta chain. Its target is unknown. The CDR3 consists of 14 residues. Per germline, CDR1 SNHLY and CDR2 FYNNEI. The ends were cut back, 1 base at V and 9 bases at J, with 13 bases in the middle. This specimen belongs to a study of CD8 T cells in ankylosing spondylitis. For TCR beta, libraries came from quantitative 5'-RACE with molecular barcodes. Using its own MiXCR run on the 5' RACE reads, TCRdb lists one record per CDR3 protein. The table has roughly 180,000 distinct CDR3 sequences, roughly 13% seen once. Study-wide results and caveats: Eight or nine highly homologous variants formed a TCR beta motif that appeared characteristic of ankylosing spondylitis blood. Disease-linked clones reportedly concentrated significantly in matched ankylosing spondylitis synovial fluid. In the blood and synovial fluid of reactive arthritis, some motif variants had been previously reported.

This receptor was identified in a male donor with ankylosing spondylitis or in good health (not recorded which). The V and J genes are TRBV2 and TRBJ1-5; D might be TRBD1 (5 bases). Sequenced input: blood, either unsorted or a sorted T cell fraction (not recorded which). The CDR3 DNA reads TGTGCCAGCAGTGAAGAAGTAGGGGAGAGGCCCCAGCATTTT. Translation gives CASSEEVGERPQHF.